This TCR beta chain comes out of a study of blood T cell repertoires in COVID-19. J was trimmed by 4 bases and V by 5 bases; bases with no gene match: 13. The length of the CDR3 is 17 residues. Germline V gene sequence: CDR1 SQVTM, CDR2 ANQGSEA. Enrolled during active infection, Seattle patients were then followed longitudinally. Assay used: immunoSEQ multiplex PCR; TCRdb lists only in-frame clones, some missing. The sample has around 210,000 clones, approximately 85% seen once; the top ten hold approximately 5.1%. Sequencing used peripheral blood. The chain has TRBV29-1 and TRBJ2-1; 11 positions agree with TRBD2. The sequence derives from a man aged 50 to 59 with COVID-19, enrolled during active disease. The DNA of the CDR3 is TGCAGCGTTTCGGGATCTAGCGGGGGGAGCAGTTACAATGAGCAGTTCTTC. Residues: CSVSGSSGGSSYNEQFF.